One and the same sample provided the 27 T cell receptor beta chains below, sequenced in a study of human T cells and chemical hapten exposure. From the RACE reads, TCRdb called clonotypes with MiXCR, one entry per CDR3 protein. The data show around 190,000 distinct CDR3 sequences, with about 20% seen just once and under 7.5% held by the top ten. Time point specified: patch test 1, 2 weeks after DPC sensitization. Treatment meaning: therapeutic diphenylcyclopropenone sensitization with weekly scalp DPC. The sequencing here drew on whole blood, taken in connection with sensitization to the hapten diphenylcyclopropenone (DPC). All receptors come from a woman between 50 and 59 years old with alopecia areata. Some clones in this sample may be carry-over from other donors' samples.

The V call is TRBV12-3 or TRBV12-4, the J call TRBJ2-3; no firm D call. The ends were cut back, 7 bases at V and 0 bases at J, with 14 bases in the middle. The CDR3 sequence is 15 residues long. DNA for the CDR3: TGTGCCAGCACCCAAAACGGGTTGAGCACAGATACGCAGTATTTT. Amino acid sequence: CASTQNGLSTDTQYF.

The chain employs TRBV29-1 and TRBJ1-1; D call uncertain. The length of the CDR3 is 13 residues. Per germline, CDR1 SQVTM and CDR2 ANQGSEA. The V end lost 4 bases, the J end lost 4 bases, and 13 bases lay between the germline ends. The chain's CDR3 is CSVAIGVSTEAFF. The CDR3 DNA follows: TGCAGCGTTGCCATTGGAGTGAGCACTGAAGCTTTCTTT.

V usage is TRBV20-1 and J usage is TRBJ2-7, with D perhaps matching TRBD2 (6 bases). CDR1 DFQATT and CDR2 SNEGSKA come from the germline V gene (reference sequence). The CDR3 spans 12 residues. Trimming shortened V by 6 bases and J by 0 bases, and 9 bases separated the two germline ends. CDR3 protein: CSARDFSYEQYF. CDR3 bases: TGCAGTGCCAGGGACTTCTCCTACGAGCAGTACTTC.

V usage is TRBV7-2 and J usage is TRBJ2-2, with D unresolved. Trimming left V 3 bases short and J 1 base short, with 6 bases between. CDR1 is SGHTA and CDR2 is FQGNSA in the germline V gene. The CDR3 has 14 amino acids. The CDR3 loop is CASSFKVNTGELFF. CDR3 in DNA: TGTGCCAGCAGCTTCAAGGTGAACACCGGGGAGCTGTTTTTT.

This clonotype was detected many times. The chain combines TRBV7-9 with TRBJ2-2, with a tentative D call TRBD1 (6 bases). The germline V and J ends were trimmed by 5 bases and 7 bases, with 14 bases remaining between them. There are 14 residues in the CDR3. CDR1 is SEHNR and CDR2 is FQNEAQ in the germline V gene (reference sequence). The CDR3 coding sequence is TGTGCCAGCAGCCCAAAAAGGACAGACGGGGAGCTGTTTTTT. It codes for CASSPKRTDGELFF.

This clonotype was counted only a few times. This chain joins TRBV12-3 or TRBV12-4 and TRBJ2-2, with D perhaps matching TRBD2 (5 bases). V was cut by 3 bases and J by 7 bases, with 15 bases left in between. CDR3 length equals 15 residues. CDR3 in amino acids: CASSFLHGGSGELFF. The CDR3 nucleotides are TGTGCCAGCAGTTTCCTACATGGAGGTAGCGGGGAGCTGTTTTTT.

In its sample, this clonotype was seen a few times. The genes are TRBV18 and TRBJ2-1, with 8 bases lining up with TRBD2. This CDR3 comprises 14 residues. The trim removed 4 bases at V and 8 bases at J, leaving 7 bases unmatched. The germline CDR1 and CDR2 sequences are KGHSH and LQKENI. The CDR3 nucleotides are TGTGCCAGCTCACAAGGACTAGCTGGCGATGAGCAGTTCTTC. Protein product: CASSQGLAGDEQFF.

The chain joins TRBV12-3 or TRBV12-4 to TRBJ2-1, with TRBD2 matching over 12 bases. This CDR3 spans 14 amino acids. The junction had 8 bases not matched to a gene; V was cut back by 8 bases and J by 9 bases. The DNA for the CDR3 is TGTGCCAGCGGCGCGACTAGCGGGAGAGCTGAGCAGTTCTTC. It encodes CASGATSGRAEQFF.

The rearrangement uses TRBV29-1 and TRBJ1-1; D is possibly TRBD1 (5 bases). The germline V gene encodes CDR1 SQVTM and CDR2 ANQGSEA. Trimming stripped 7 bases from V and 5 bases from J, with 11 bases between. The CDR3 extends over 11 amino acids. In nucleotides, the CDR3 is TGCAGCGGTGGGACCTCAACTGAAGCTTTCTTT. Translated: CSGGTSTEAFF.

In its sample, this clonotype was seen a few times. CDR3 nucleotides: TGTGCCAGTAGTATGACAGGTGTTCTCACCGGGGAGCTGTTTTTT. Translation: CASSMTGVLTGELFF. V is TRBV19 and J is TRBJ2-2; D perhaps matches TRBD1 (6 bases). Deletions cut 3 bases from V and 4 bases from J, with 12 bases between. Germline CDR1 is LNHDA and CDR2 is SQIVND (reference sequence). The CDR3 covers 15 residues.

This clonotype was picked up a small number of times. This chain joins TRBV27 and TRBJ2-3; tentatively, D is TRBD2 (6 bases). Germline V gene data show CDR1 as MNHEY and CDR2 as SMNVEV (reference sequence). V dropped 0 bases and J dropped 4 bases, with 11 bases sitting between them. The CDR3 totals 15 residues. CDR3: CASSLSGEASDTQYF. The CDR3 nucleotides read TGTGCCAGCAGTTTATCGGGGGAGGCTTCAGATACGCAGTATTTT.

The rearrangement joins TRBV20-1 to TRBJ2-1; TRBD2 is a possible D gene (6 bases). Germline V CDR1 and CDR2: DFQATT, SNEGSKA (reference sequence). The CDR3 consists of 15 residues. V was clipped by 5 bases and J by 0 bases, with 14 bases between them. CDR3 residues: CSAPLGRSSYNEQFF. The CDR3 DNA reads TGCAGTGCTCCCCTAGGGAGGAGCTCCTACAATGAGCAGTTCTTC.

This clonotype showed up just a few times. The chain employs TRBV19 and TRBJ2-3; TRBD1 might be the D (5 bases). The CDR3 consists of 14 residues. Germline values: CDR1 LNHDA, CDR2 SQIVND (reference sequence). V shed 10 bases and J shed 0 bases, with 14 bases lying between them. The CDR3 sequence: CATKTAFSTDTQYF. The CDR3 DNA follows: TGTGCCACTAAGACAGCGTTTAGCACAGATACGCAGTATTTT.

The chain has TRBV5-1 and TRBJ2-2; D might be TRBD1 (5 bases). The length of the CDR3 is 14 residues. Germline CDR1 reads SGHRS; CDR2 reads YFSETQ. V lost 0 bases to trimming and J lost 5 bases, with 8 bases between them. CDR3 nucleotide sequence: TGCGCCAGCAGCTTGGGACAGAGAACCGGGGAGCTGTTTTTT. This codes for CASSLGQRTGELFF.

The chain combines TRBV28 with TRBJ1-2; D uncertain. CDR3 length: 15 amino acids. Between the trimmed V and J ends, which lost 3 bases and 3 bases, there was a span of 14 bases. Germline V gene lookup returns CDR1 MDHEN and CDR2 SYDVKM. The chain's CDR3 is CASSFGVGVYYGYTF. DNA of the CDR3: TGTGCCAGCAGTTTTGGGGTCGGTGTCTACTATGGCTACACCTTC.

This clonotype occurred a few times. V is TRBV3-1 and J is TRBJ2-2; 7 bases match TRBD2. Germline loops: CDR1 LGHDT, CDR2 YNNKEL (reference sequence). This CDR3 spans 16 amino acids. V shed 3 bases and J 0 bases; nucleotides not matched to a gene: 4. The CDR3 DNA reads as TGTGCCAGCAGCCATCGGGCGGGAGCGAACACCGGGGAGCTGTTTTTT. It yields the protein CASSHRAGANTGELFF.

In its sample, this clonotype was seen a few times. The V and J genes are TRBV28 and TRBJ2-5; unclear D gene. The CDR3 is 13 amino acids. In germline, CDR1 is MDHEN, CDR2 SYDVKM. Between the trimmed V and J ends, which lost 10 bases and 1 base, there was a span of 13 bases. The CDR3 DNA reads TGTGCCATCACCACGGACGGCCAAGAGACCCAGTACTTC. This gives the protein CAITTDGQETQYF.

This clonotype turned up a few times. V gene TRBV20-1 combines with J gene TRBJ1-1; 7 positions agree with TRBD1. The trim removed 5 bases at V and 1 base at J, leaving 10 bases unmatched. This CDR3 is 15 amino acids long. Germline V gene sequence: CDR1 DFQATT, CDR2 SNEGSKA (reference sequence). CDR3 nucleotides: TGCAGTGCTCTAGATTGGGGACAGCAGAACACTGAAGCTTTCTTT. Amino acids: CSALDWGQQNTEAFF.

This clonotype was counted only a few times. The chain couples TRBV29-1 to TRBJ2-1; weak D call: TRBD2 (5 bases). This CDR3 is built from 14 residues. V gave up 6 bases and J gave up 0 bases, with 12 bases separating them. Germline loops: CDR1 SQVTM, CDR2 ANQGSEA. The CDR3 DNA reads TGCAGCGTAGGGTTTAGCGACTCCTACAATGAGCAGTTCTTC. Its translation is CSVGFSDSYNEQFF.

This clonotype has just a few counts. V gene TRBV30 combines with J gene TRBJ1-3, with 8 bases that match TRBD1. Germline CDR1 and CDR2: GTSNPN and SVGIG (reference sequence). The trim removed 4 bases at V and 4 bases at J, leaving 6 bases unmatched. The CDR3 contains 14 residues. The CDR3 is CAWTPWTGGNTIYF. The CDR3 bases are TGTGCCTGGACCCCCTGGACAGGGGGAAACACCATATATTTT.

The chain employs TRBV7-6 and TRBJ2-1; D possibly corresponds to TRBD1 (5 bases). The CDR3 is 15 amino acids. Germline CDR1 SGHVS, CDR2 FNYEAQ. Deletions cut 6 bases from V and 2 bases from J, with 14 bases between. The CDR3 bases are TGTGCCAGCAGTAATGGGGCCAGCGCCTACAATGAGCAGTTCTTC. Protein: CASSNGASAYNEQFF.

The table lists this clonotype with a few counts. The chain uses TRBV28 and TRBJ1-4; D is uncertain. The CDR3 covers 12 residues. V lost 6 bases to trimming and J lost 0 bases, with 2 bases between them. The germline gives CDR1 MDHEN, CDR2 SYDVKM. This CDR3 reads CASRTTNEKLFF. The CDR3 DNA reads TGTGCCAGCAGGACAACTAATGAAAAACTGTTTTTT.

This clonotype has a handful of counts. This chain connects TRBV6-1 to TRBJ2-1; D not resolved. Germline lookup yields CDR1 MNHNS and CDR2 SASEGT. The CDR3 is 15 residues long. V was clipped by 4 bases and J by 1 base, with 11 bases between them. This chain's CDR3 is CASSAADLSYNEQFF. For the CDR3, the DNA is TGTGCCAGCAGTGCGGCAGACCTATCCTACAATGAGCAGTTCTTC.

This clonotype has only a few counts. The chain carries TRBV20-1 and TRBJ1-6, with D hard to call. V was cut by 3 bases and J by 7 bases, with 16 bases left in between. Per the germline V gene, CDR1 is DFQATT and CDR2 is SNEGSKA (reference sequence). The CDR3 totals 15 residues. CDR3 sequence: CSASFIPNPNSPLHF. CDR3 in DNA: TGCAGTGCTAGTTTCATTCCGAATCCGAATTCACCCCTCCACTTT.

This clonotype has ten or more counts. The chain links TRBV6-1 to TRBJ1-6; D remains unclear. The germline gives CDR1 MNHNS, CDR2 SASEGT. The CDR3 sequence is 14 residues long. Trimming removed 6 bases at V and 11 bases at J, with 17 bases between. CDR3 protein: CASSPDTGRTPLHF. Written as DNA, the CDR3 is TGTGCCAGCAGCCCCGACACGGGGAGGACACCCCTCCACTTT.

This clonotype was detected a few times. The gene calls are TRBV5-5 and TRBJ1-1; 7 bases line up with TRBD1. CDR1 and CDR2 (germline): SGHKS, YYEKEE (reference sequence). The CDR3 covers 16 residues. V gave up 4 bases and J gave up 3 bases; unmatched junction bases: 12. The CDR3 DNA is TGTGCCAGCAGCCCATTACAGGGGCTAGGTGACACTGAAGCTTTCTTT. Its translation is CASSPLQGLGDTEAFF.

The J gene is TRBJ2-3, the V gene TRBV2, with 8 nucleotides matching TRBD2. This CDR3 has 16 residues. In germline, CDR1 is SNHLY, CDR2 FYNNEI. Trimming took 8 bases from V and 0 from J; bases not matched to a gene: 10. The CDR3 DNA reads as TGTGCCAGCGGGGGGGGCAGCGGGAGTAGCACAGATACGCAGTATTTT. Translated: CASGGGSGSSTDTQYF.